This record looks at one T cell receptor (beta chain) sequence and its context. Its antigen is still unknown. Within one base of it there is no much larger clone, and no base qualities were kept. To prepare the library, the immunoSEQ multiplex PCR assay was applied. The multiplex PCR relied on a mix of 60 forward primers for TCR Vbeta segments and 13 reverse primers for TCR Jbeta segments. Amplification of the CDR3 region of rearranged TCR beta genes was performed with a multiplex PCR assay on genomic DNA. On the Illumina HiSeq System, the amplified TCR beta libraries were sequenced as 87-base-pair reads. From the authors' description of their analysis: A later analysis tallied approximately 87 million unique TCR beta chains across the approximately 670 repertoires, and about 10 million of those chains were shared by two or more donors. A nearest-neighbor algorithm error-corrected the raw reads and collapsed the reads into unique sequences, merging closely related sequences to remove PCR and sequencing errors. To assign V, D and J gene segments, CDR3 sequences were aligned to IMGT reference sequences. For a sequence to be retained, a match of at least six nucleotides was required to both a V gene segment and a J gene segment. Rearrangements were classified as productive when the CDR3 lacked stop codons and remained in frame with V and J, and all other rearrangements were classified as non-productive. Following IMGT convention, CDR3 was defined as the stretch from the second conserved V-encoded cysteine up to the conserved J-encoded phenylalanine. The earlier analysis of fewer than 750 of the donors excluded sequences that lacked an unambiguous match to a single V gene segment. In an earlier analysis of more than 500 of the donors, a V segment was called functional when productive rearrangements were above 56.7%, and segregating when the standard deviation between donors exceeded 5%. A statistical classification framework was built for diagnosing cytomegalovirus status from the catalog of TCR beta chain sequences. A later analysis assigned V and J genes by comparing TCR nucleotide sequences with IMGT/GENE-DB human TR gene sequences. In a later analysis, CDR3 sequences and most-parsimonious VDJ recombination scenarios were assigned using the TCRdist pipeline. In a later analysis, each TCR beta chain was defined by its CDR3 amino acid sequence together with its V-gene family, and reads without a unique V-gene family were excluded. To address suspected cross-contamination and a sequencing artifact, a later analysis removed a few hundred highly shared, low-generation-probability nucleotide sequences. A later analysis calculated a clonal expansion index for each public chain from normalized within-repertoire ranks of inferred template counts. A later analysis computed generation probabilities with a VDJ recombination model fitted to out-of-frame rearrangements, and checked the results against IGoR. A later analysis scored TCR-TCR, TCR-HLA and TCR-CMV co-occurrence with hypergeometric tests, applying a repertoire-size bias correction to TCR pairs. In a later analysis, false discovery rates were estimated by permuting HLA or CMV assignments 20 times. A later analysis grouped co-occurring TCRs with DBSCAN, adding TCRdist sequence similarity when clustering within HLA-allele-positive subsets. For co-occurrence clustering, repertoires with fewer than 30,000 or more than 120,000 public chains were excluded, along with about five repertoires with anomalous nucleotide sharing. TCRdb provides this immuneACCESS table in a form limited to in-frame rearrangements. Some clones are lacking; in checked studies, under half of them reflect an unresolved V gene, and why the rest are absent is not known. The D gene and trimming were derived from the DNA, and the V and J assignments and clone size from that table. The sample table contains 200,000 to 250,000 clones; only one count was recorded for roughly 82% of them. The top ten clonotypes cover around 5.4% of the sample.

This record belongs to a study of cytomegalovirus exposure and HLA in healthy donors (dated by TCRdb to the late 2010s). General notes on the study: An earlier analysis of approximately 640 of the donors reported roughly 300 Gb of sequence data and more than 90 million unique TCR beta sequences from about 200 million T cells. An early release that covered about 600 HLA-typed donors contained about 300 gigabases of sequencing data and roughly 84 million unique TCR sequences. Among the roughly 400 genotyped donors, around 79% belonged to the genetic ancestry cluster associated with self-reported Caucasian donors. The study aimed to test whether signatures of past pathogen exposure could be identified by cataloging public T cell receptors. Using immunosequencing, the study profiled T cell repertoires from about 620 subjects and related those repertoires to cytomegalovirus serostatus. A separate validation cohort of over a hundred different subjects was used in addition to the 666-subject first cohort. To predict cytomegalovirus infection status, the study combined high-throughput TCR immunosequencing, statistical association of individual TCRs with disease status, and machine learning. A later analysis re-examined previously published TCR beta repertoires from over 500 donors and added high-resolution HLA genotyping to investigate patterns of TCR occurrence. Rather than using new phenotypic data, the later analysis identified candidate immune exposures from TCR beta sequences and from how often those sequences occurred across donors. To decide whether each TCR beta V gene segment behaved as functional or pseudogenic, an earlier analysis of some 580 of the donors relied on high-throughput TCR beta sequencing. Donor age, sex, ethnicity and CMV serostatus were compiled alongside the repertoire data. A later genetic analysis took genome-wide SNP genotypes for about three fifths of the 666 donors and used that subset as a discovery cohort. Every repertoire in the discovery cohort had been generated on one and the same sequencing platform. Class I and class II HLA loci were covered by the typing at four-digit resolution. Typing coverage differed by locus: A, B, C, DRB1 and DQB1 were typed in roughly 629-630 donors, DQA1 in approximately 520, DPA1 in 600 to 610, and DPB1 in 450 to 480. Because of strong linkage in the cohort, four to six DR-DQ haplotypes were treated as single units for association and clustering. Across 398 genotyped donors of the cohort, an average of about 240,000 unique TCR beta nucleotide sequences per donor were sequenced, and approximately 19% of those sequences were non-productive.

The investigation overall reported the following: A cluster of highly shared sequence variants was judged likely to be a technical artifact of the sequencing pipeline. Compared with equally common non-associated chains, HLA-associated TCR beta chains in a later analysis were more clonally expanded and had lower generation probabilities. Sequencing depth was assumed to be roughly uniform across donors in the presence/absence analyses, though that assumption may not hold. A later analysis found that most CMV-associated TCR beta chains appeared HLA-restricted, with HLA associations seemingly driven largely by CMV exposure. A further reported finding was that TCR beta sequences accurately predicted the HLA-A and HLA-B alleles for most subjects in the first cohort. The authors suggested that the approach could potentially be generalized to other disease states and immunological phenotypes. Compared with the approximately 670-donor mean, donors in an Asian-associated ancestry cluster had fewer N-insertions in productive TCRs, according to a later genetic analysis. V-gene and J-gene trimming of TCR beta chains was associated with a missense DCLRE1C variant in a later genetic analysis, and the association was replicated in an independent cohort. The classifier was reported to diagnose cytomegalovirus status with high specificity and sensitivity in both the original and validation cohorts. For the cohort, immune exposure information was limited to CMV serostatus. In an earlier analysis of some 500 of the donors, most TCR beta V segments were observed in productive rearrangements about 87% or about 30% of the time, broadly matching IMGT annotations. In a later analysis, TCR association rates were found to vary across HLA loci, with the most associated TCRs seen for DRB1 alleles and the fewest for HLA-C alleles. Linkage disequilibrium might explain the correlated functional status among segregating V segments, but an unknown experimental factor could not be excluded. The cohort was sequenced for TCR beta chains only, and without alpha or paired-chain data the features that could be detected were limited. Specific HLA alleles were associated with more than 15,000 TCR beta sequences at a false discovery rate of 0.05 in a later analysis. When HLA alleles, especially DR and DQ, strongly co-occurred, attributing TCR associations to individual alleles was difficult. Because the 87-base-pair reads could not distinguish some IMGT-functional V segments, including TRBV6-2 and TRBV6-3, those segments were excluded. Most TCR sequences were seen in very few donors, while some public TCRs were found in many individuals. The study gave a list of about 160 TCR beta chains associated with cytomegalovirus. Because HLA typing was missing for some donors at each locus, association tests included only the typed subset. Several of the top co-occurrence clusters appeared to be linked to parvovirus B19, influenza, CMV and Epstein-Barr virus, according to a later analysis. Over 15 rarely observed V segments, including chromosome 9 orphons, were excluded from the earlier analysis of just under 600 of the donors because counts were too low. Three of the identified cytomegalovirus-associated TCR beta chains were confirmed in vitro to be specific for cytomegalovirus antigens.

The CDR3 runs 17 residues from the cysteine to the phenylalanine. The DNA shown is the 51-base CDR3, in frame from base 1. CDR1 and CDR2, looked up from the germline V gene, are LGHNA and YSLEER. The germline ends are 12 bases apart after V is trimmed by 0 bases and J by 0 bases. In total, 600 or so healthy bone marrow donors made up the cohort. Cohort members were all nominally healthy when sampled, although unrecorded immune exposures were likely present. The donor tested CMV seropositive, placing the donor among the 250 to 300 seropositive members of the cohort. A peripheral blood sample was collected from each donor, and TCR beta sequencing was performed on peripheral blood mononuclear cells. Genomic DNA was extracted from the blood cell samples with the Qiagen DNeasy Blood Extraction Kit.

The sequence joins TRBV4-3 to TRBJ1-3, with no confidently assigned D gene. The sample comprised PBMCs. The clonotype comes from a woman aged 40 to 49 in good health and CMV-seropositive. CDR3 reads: CASSQDAVASSGNTIYF. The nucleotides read TGCGCCAGCAGCCAAGATGCGGTAGCGAGCTCTGGAAACACCATATATTTT.